This entry lists 10 T cell receptor beta chains sequenced from one sample in a study of siplizumab effects on memory and regulatory T cells. TCRdb keeps only in-frame clones here, not all; method: immunoSEQ multiplex PCR. The data contain roughly 92,000 clones, roughly 94% of them seen just once; the ten biggest clones take up around 0.3%. The material sequenced was non-Treg CD4+ T cells sorted from blood. The receptors derive from a human donor in good health.

This rearrangement joins TRBV9 to TRBJ1-1; D might be TRBD1 (5 bases). This CDR3 region has 15 residues. CDR1 SGDLS and CDR2 YYNGEE come from the germline V gene. The ends were cut back, 3 bases at V and 4 bases at J, with 16 bases in the middle. CDR3 sequence (DNA): TGTGCCAGCAGCGCCGGCTTCTCCGGGGGCACTGAAGCTTTCTTT. This translates into CASSAGFSGGTEAFF.

The chain links TRBV7-9 to TRBJ2-7; tentative D call: TRBD1 (7 bases). Deletions cut 5 bases from V and 6 bases from J, with 11 bases between. Germline lookup yields CDR1 SEHNR and CDR2 FQNEAQ (reference sequence). This CDR3 region has 12 residues. The CDR3 sequence is CASSGGGREQYF. DNA for the CDR3: TGTGCCAGCAGCGGAGGGGGCCGCGAGCAGTACTTC.

V gene TRBV21-1 combines with J gene TRBJ2-1; whether TRBD2, the table's D call, matches the DNA was not checked. TRBV21-1 is given as a pseudogene. The CDR3 loop spans 16 amino acids. CDR3 bases: TGTGCCAGCAGCAAAGCGCGGAGTGGAGATGGCAATGAGCAGTTCTTC. This gives the protein CASSKARSGDGNEQFF.

The chain uses TRBV18 and TRBJ2-7; 16 bases agree with TRBD2. V gave up 6 bases and J gave up 7 bases; unmatched junction bases: 6. Germline-derived CDR1 and CDR2 are KGHSH and LQKENI. The CDR3 has 15 amino acids. Here the CDR3 reads CASSQGLAGGSEQYF. The CDR3 nucleotides read TGTGCCAGCTCGCAGGGACTAGCGGGAGGGAGTGAGCAGTACTTC.

The genes are TRBV5-4 and TRBJ2-7; 8 nucleotides agree with TRBD2. The germline gives CDR1 SGHNT, CDR2 YYREEE (reference sequence). J was trimmed by 0 bases and V by 4 bases; bases with no gene match: 9. The CDR3 spans 16 residues. The CDR3 bases are TGTGCCAGCAGCCCGCGGCGGGGGGTCCTCTCCTACGAGCAGTACTTC. Protein sequence: CASSPRRGVLSYEQYF.

The chain recombines TRBV5-4 with TRBJ1-6; 10 bases match TRBD1. In germline, CDR1 is SGHNT, CDR2 YYREEE (reference sequence). V dropped 0 bases and J dropped 10; count of bases not matched to a gene: 4. There are 15 residues in the CDR3. CDR3 sequence: CASSLGTGGGSPLHF. As DNA, the CDR3 is TGTGCCAGCAGCTTGGGGACAGGGGGGGGCTCACCCCTCCACTTT.

The chain uses TRBV4-1 and TRBJ2-7, with unresolved D. Trimming cost V 1 base and J 3 bases, with 7 bases left between them. CDR1 MGHRA and CDR2 YSYEKL come from the germline V gene. The CDR3 totals 13 residues. CDR3 bases: TGCGCCAGCAGCCAAGCAGGCAGCTACGAGCAGTACTTC. Translated: CASSQAGSYEQYF.

The rearrangement links TRBV7-2 to TRBJ1-2, with unresolved D. The CDR3 is made up of 14 amino acids. V lost 5 bases to trimming and J lost 2 bases, with 12 bases between them. Germline assignment: CDR1 SGHTA and CDR2 FQGNSA. This CDR3 reads CASSISGGNYGYTF. For the CDR3, the DNA is TGTGCCAGCAGCATATCGGGTGGGAACTATGGCTACACCTTC. Together with reference TRBV7-2 and TRBJ1-2, the CDR3 gives the full variable domain: GAGVSQSPSNKVTEKGKDVELRCDPISGHTALYWYRQSLGQGLEFLIYFQGNSAPDKSGLPSDRFSAERTGGSVSTLTIQRTQQEDSAVYLCASSISGGNYGYTFGSGTRLTVV.

This clone showed up just once. This chain uses TRBV6-5 with TRBJ2-5; 8 bases map to TRBD1. Looked up from germline, CDR1 is MNHEY and CDR2 is SVGAGI. The ends lost 3 bases at V and 4 bases at J; junction bases unmatched: 7. There are 15 residues in the CDR3. The CDR3: CASSYSTGASETQYF. In nucleotides, the CDR3 is TGTGCCAGCAGTTATTCGACAGGGGCGTCAGAGACCCAGTACTTC.

The chain employs TRBV11-2 and TRBJ1-2; no firm D call. The CDR3 has 13 amino acids. Trimming shortened V by 1 base and J by 4 bases, and 7 bases separated the two germline ends. Germline CDR1 SGHAT, CDR2 FQNNGV. The chain's CDR3 is CASSLGESYGYTF. As DNA, the CDR3 is TGTGCCAGCAGCTTAGGGGAGAGCTATGGCTACACCTTC.